Listed below are T cell receptor beta chains from one sample, sequenced in a study of shared clonotypes between healthy human individuals. The repertoire was sequenced with immunoSEQ multiplex PCR; TCRdb's copy has only in-frame clones and lacks some. The sample consists of 660,000 or so clones, roughly 96% of them appearing once. The sequenced sample was naive CD8+ T cells sorted from blood. These receptors came from a woman aged 25 to 39 in good health. CDR3s include the opening cysteine and the closing phenylalanine or tryptophan. D genes are given only for firm matches. Clone size appears in some rows only: once, few, many, or a class for an expanded clone.

D gene | J gene | clone size | V gene | CDR3 protein | CDR3 DNA
TRBD1 | TRBJ1-2 | . | TRBV4-2 | CASSQEATGGYGYTF | TGTGCCAGCAGCCAAGAGGCGACAGGGGGCTATGGCTACACCTTC
. | TRBJ1-1 | . | TRBV19 | CASSATVWGQVTEAFF | TGTGCCAGTAGTGCTACAGTGTGGGGGCAGGTCACTGAAGCTTTCTTT
. | TRBJ2-1 | . | TRBV11-2 | CASSPRTDPYNEQFF | TGTGCCAGCAGCCCTAGGACAGATCCCTACAATGAGCAGTTCTTC
. | TRBJ1-2 | once | TRBV6-5 | CASSYLGYSNYGYTF | TGTGCCAGCAGTTATTTGGGCTACTCTAACTATGGCTACACCTTC
. | TRBJ2-7 | . | TRBV19 | CASSIYRGNSYEQYF | TGTGCCAGTAGTATATACCGCGGCAACTCCTACGAGCAGTACTTC
. | TRBJ1-2 | . | TRBV4-1 | CASSQDLGLTNYGYTF | TGCGCCAGCAGCCAAGATCTGGGCCTGACTAACTATGGCTACACCTTC
. | TRBJ2-7 | once | TRBV4-1 | CASSQDQLGRIYEQYF | TGCGCCAGCAGCCAAGATCAATTAGGACGGATCTACGAGCAGTACTTC
TRBD2 | TRBJ2-5 | . | TRBV9 | CASSVLGRGGETQYF | TGTGCCAGCAGCGTCTTGGGGAGGGGTGGGGAGACCCAGTACTTC
. | TRBJ2-5 | . | TRBV27 | CASSSEGTQYF | TGTGCCAGCAGTTCTGAGGGGACCCAGTACTTC
TRBD1 | TRBJ2-7 | . | TRBV30 | CAWSWTGGSYEQYF | TGTGCCTGGAGTTGGACAGGGGGCTCCTACGAGCAGTACTTC
TRBD1 | TRBJ1-2 | . | TRBV30 | CARDRDRGRGYGYTF | TGTGCCAGAGACCGGGACAGGGGGCGAGGATATGGCTACACCTTC
. | TRBJ1-1 | . | TRBV7-9 | CASSLADGKYTEAFF | TGTGCCAGCAGCTTAGCGGATGGGAAATACACTGAAGCTTTCTTT
TRBD2 | TRBJ2-7 | . | TRBV6-5 | CASSYSGTSGSYEQYF | TGTGCCAGCAGTTACAGTGGGACTAGCGGGAGTTACGAGCAGTACTTC
TRBD2 | TRBJ2-2 | . | TRBV7-8 | CASSWLGLAGVGRTGELFF | TGTGCCAGCAGCTGGCTCGGACTAGCGGGAGTTGGTAGGACCGGGGAGCTGTTTTTT
. | TRBJ1-1 | . | TRBV28 | CASSFSGGNTEAFF | TGTGCCAGCAGTTTTTCGGGCGGGAACACTGAAGCTTTCTTT
TRBD2 | TRBJ2-2 | . | TRBV28 | CASSFWGGSPGELFF | TGTGCCAGCAGTTTCTGGGGGGGGTCGCCCGGGGAGCTGTTTTTT
. | TRBJ1-1 | . | TRBV13 | CASGAGGMVFEAFF | TGTGCCAGTGGGGCGGGGGGAATGGTCTTTGAAGCTTTCTTT
. | TRBJ2-7 | . | TRBV6-6 | CASSYSSPLAYEQYF | TGTGCCAGCAGTTACTCGTCTCCGCTAGCGTACGAGCAGTACTTC
. | TRBJ1-1 | . | TRBV6-5 | CASSKLEYAEAFF | TGTGCCAGCAGTAAACTGGAATACGCTGAAGCTTTCTTT
TRBD1 | TRBJ1-2 | . | TRBV30 | CASHGTGNGYTF | TGTGCCTCGCACGGGACAGGGAATGGCTACACCTTC
. | TRBJ1-1 | . | TRBV9 | CASSEEGNTEAFF | TGTGCCAGCAGCGAAGAGGGCAACACTGAAGCTTTCTTT
. | TRBJ1-2 | . | TRBV5-6 | CASSQTGNYGYTF | TGTGCCAGCAGCCAGACAGGAAACTATGGCTACACCTTC
TRBD1 | TRBJ2-5 | once | TRBV2 | CASSGGVQGGETQYF | TGTGCCAGCAGCGGAGGGGTACAGGGGGGAGAGACCCAGTACTTC
. | TRBJ2-1 | . | TRBV5-4 | CASSPESYNEQFF | TGTGCCAGCAGCCCTGAGAGCTACAATGAGCAGTTCTTC
. | TRBJ1-1 | . | TRBV7-8 | CASSFGRMNTEAFF | TGTGCCAGCAGCTTTGGACGGATGAACACTGAAGCTTTCTTT
. | TRBJ2-1 | . | TRBV7-9 | CASSRGASYNEQFF | TGTGCCAGCAGCCGCGGGGCTAGCTACAATGAGCAGTTCTTC
TRBD1 | TRBJ1-1 | . | TRBV5-8 | CASRLDRGTLNTEAFF | TGTGCCAGCAGACTAGACAGGGGCACACTGAACACTGAAGCTTTCTTT
TRBD1 | TRBJ2-7 | . | TRBV6-6 | CASSYSSEGGNQYF | TGTGCCAGCAGTTACTCGAGTGAAGGGGGCAACCAGTACTTC
TRBD1 | TRBJ1-3 | . | TRBV27 | CASSLRGQGPLGTIYF | TGTGCCAGCAGTTTACGGGGACAGGGGCCGCTGGGCACCATATATTTT
TRBD2 | TRBJ2-7 | . | TRBV5-5 | CASSSTGTSGSGEQYF | TGTGCCAGCAGCTCAACAGGGACTAGCGGGAGTGGTGAGCAGTACTTC
TRBD2 | TRBJ2-7 | . | TRBV27 | CASSPGGEQYF | TGTGCCAGCAGCCCCGGGGGGGAGCAGTACTTC
TRBD1 | TRBJ2-7 | . | TRBV5-5 | CASSLDVVTGLDEQYF | TGTGCCAGCAGCTTGGATGTTGTGACAGGGTTGGACGAGCAGTACTTC
. | TRBJ1-5 | . | TRBV19 | CASSIWDTSNQPQHF | TGTGCCAGTAGTATATGGGACACCTCCAATCAGCCCCAGCATTTT
. | TRBJ2-7 | . | TRBV4-1 | CASSQARTDHYEQYF | TGCGCCAGCAGCCAAGCTAGGACAGACCACTACGAGCAGTACTTC
. | TRBJ2-2 | . | TRBV4-1 | CASSQSSERWTGELFF | TGCGCCAGCAGCCAATCTTCCGAGCGATGGACCGGGGAGCTGTTTTTT
. | TRBJ2-5 | . | TRBV27 | CASGPVGGQETQYF | TGTGCCAGCGGTCCGGTTGGGGGACAAGAGACCCAGTACTTC
TRBD2 | TRBJ2-2 | . | TRBV4-2 | CASSQPSGRARTGELFF | TGTGCCAGCAGCCAACCTAGCGGGAGGGCCCGAACCGGGGAGCTGTTTTTT
TRBD1 | TRBJ1-1 | . | TRBV28 | CASSPYYYLPGQFAAFF | TGTGCCAGCAGTCCCTACTATTACCTCCCGGGACAGTTTGCAGCTTTCTTT
. | TRBJ2-5 | . | TRBV6-5 | CASSPTGYETQYF | TGTGCCAGCAGTCCGACTGGGTATGAGACCCAGTACTTC
TRBD2 | TRBJ2-5 | . | TRBV29-1 | CSVEGAGLAGFQETQYF | TGCAGCGTTGAAGGTGCCGGACTAGCGGGGTTCCAAGAGACCCAGTACTTC
. | TRBJ2-5 | . | TRBV10-3 | CAISESMGGAQETQYF | TGTGCCATCAGTGAGTCGATGGGGGGGGCCCAAGAGACCCAGTACTTC
. | TRBJ2-7 | . | TRBV28 | CACRRAYEQYF | TGTGCCTGTCGAAGGGCCTACGAGCAGTACTTC
. | TRBJ1-4 | . | TRBV2 | CASSAHPTNEKLFF | TGTGCCAGCAGTGCGCATCCAACTAATGAAAAACTGTTTTTT
TRBD2 | TRBJ2-7 | . | TRBV27 | CASSGRGRIYEQYF | TGTGCCAGCAGTGGTCGCGGGAGAATCTACGAGCAGTACTTC
TRBD2 | TRBJ2-1 | . | TRBV27 | CASSRPGRVNEQFF | TGTGCCAGCAGCCGCCCAGGGAGGGTCAATGAGCAGTTCTTC
. | TRBJ2-3 | . | TRBV28 | CASSSQTLRPRTDTQYF | TGTGCCAGCAGTTCTCAAACCTTGCGGCCCCGCACAGATACGCAGTATTTT
TRBD1 | TRBJ2-2 | . | TRBV5-1 | CASSPFTGGSGELFF | TGCGCCAGCAGCCCCTTTACAGGGGGCTCCGGGGAGCTGTTTTTT
TRBD2 | TRBJ2-3 | . | TRBV4-2 | CASSQAPSRLAGVPDTQYF | TGTGCCAGCAGCCAAGCCCCATCTCGACTAGCGGGAGTCCCAGATACGCAGTATTTT
. | TRBJ2-1 | . | TRBV4-1 | CASSQVHASSYEQFF | TGCGCCAGCAGCCAAGTTCATGCTAGCTCTTATGAGCAGTTCTTC
TRBD1 | TRBJ2-2 | . | TRBV11-2 | CASSLATGSGAGELFF | TGTGCCAGCAGCTTAGCGACAGGGAGTGGAGCCGGGGAGCTGTTTTTT
TRBD1 | TRBJ2-7 | . | TRBV4-1 | CASSHARTGRYEQYF | TGCGCCAGCAGCCACGCAAGGACAGGTCGCTACGAGCAGTACTTC
. | TRBJ1-3 | . | TRBV27 | CASSGREGRDTIYF | TGTGCCAGCAGTGGGCGGGAGGGTCGAGACACCATATATTTT
TRBD2 | TRBJ2-3 | . | TRBV7-6 | CASSQTSGRAPDTQYF | TGTGCCAGCAGCCAAACTAGCGGGAGGGCCCCAGATACGCAGTATTTT
. | TRBJ1-4 | . | TRBV6-1 | CASSALRARPNEKLFF | TGTGCCAGCAGTGCCCTCCGGGCGAGGCCTAATGAAAAACTGTTTTTT
TRBD1 | TRBJ1-5 | . | TRBV27 | CASSSSQGREPQHF | TGTGCCAGCAGTTCATCACAGGGGAGAGAGCCCCAGCATTTT
. | TRBJ1-3 | . | TRBV2 | CASRYSGNTIYF | TGTGCCAGCAGATACTCTGGAAACACCATATATTTT
. | TRBJ2-7 | . | TRBV28 | CASSSPWGRDSYEQYF | TGTGCCAGCAGTTCCCCGTGGGGTCGGGACTCCTACGAGCAGTACTTC